These 28 T cell receptor beta chains came from one sample sequenced in a study of CD8 T cells in ankylosing spondylitis. For these TCRs, the target antigens are not known. Study results and limitations: Among TCR beta sequences, a motif of eight highly homologous variants appeared characteristic of ankylosing spondylitis blood.

TCRdb used MiXCR to reprocess the 5' RACE reads, holding one entry per CDR3 protein. The repertoire holds about 400,000 distinct CDR3 sequences, under 25% seen once, with roughly a sixth in the top ten. Sequences were obtained from blood, either unsorted or a sorted T cell fraction (not recorded which). These TCRs come from a male donor with ankylosing spondylitis.

This clonotype was found many times. This chain connects TRBV29-1 to TRBJ2-2, with TRBD2 matching over 13 bases. CDR3 size: 19 residues. The ends lost 7 bases at V and 2 bases at J; junction bases unmatched: 16. The germline CDR1 and CDR2 sequences are SQVTM and ANQGSEA. The CDR3 sequence is CSAMRTSGSIRFNTGELFF. The CDR3 bases are TGCAGCGCCATGAGGACTAGCGGGAGCATTCGGTTTAACACCGGGGAGCTGTTTTTT.

This clonotype showed up just a few times. The chain recombines TRBV10-3 with TRBJ1-2; D is unclear. In germline, CDR1 is ENHRY, CDR2 SYGVKD. V lost 0 bases to trimming and J lost 1 base, with 6 bases between them. The CDR3 loop spans 14 amino acids. This chain's CDR3 is CAISESSFNYGYTF. CDR3 coding DNA: TGTGCCATCAGTGAGTCGTCCTTTAACTATGGCTACACCTTC.

J is TRBJ2-3 and V is TRBV20-1, with D maybe TRBD1 (6 bases). In germline, CDR1 is DFQATT, CDR2 SNEGSKA (reference sequence). V was shortened by 6 bases and J by 2 bases, with 15 bases between the two germline ends. The CDR3 has 14 residues. The CDR3 protein is CSAPQGWDTDTQYF. DNA for the CDR3: TGCAGTGCCCCCCAGGGGTGGGACACAGATACGCAGTATTTT.

This clonotype turned up a few times. The J gene is TRBJ2-3, the V gene TRBV12-3 or TRBV12-4, with D possibly being TRBD1 (5 bases). The CDR3 has 14 amino acids. Between the trimmed V and J ends, which lost 6 bases and 1 base, there was a span of 11 bases. The CDR3 spells CASSPSRGTDTQYF. The CDR3 region has the DNA TGTGCCAGCAGCCCCTCCAGGGGCACAGATACGCAGTATTTT.

V usage is TRBV3-1 and J usage is TRBJ2-7; D may be TRBD1 or TRBD2 (5 bases each). Trimming removed 2 bases from V and 2 bases from J, with 10 bases in between. The germline V gene has CDR1 LGHDT and CDR2 YNNKEL (reference sequence). This CDR3 region has 14 residues. CDR3 DNA sequence: TGTGCCAGCAGCCAACCCCAGGGAGCCTACGAGCAGTACTTC. It translates to CASSQPQGAYEQYF.

At least ten counts were recorded for this clonotype. The chain links TRBV20-1 to TRBJ2-1; D is undetermined. Germline V CDR1 and CDR2: DFQATT, SNEGSKA (reference sequence). The germline V and J ends were trimmed by 6 bases and 2 bases, with 14 bases remaining between them. This CDR3 is 14 amino acids long. CDR3 bases: TGCAGTGCCAACAATCCGGCAGCCTACAATGAGCAGTTCTTC. Its protein is CSANNPAAYNEQFF.

This chain connects TRBV5-1 to TRBJ2-2; 12 bases line up with TRBD2. Trimming took 0 bases from V and 4 from J; bases not matched to a gene: 4. The CDR3 has 17 residues. Germline V lookup: CDR1 SGHRS, CDR2 YFSETQ. CDR3 in DNA: TGCGCCAGCAGCTTGGGAGGACTAGCGGGATTCACCGGGGAGCTGTTTTTT. It is translated as CASSLGGLAGFTGELFF.

This clonotype was seen a few times. The chain joins TRBV5-1 to TRBJ1-4, with 7 positions matching TRBD1. After removal of 4 bases from V and 6 bases from J, the junction contained 6 bases not matched to a gene. The CDR3 is made up of 14 amino acids. Germline-derived CDR1 and CDR2 are SGHRS and YFSETQ. This CDR3 reads CASSRDREHEKLFF. DNA for the CDR3: TGCGCCAGCAGCCGCGACAGGGAACATGAAAAACTGTTTTTT. The whole variable domain, remainder taken from reference TRBV5-1 and TRBJ1-4, is KAGVTQTPRYLIKTRGQQVTLSCSPISGHRSVSWYQQTPGQGLQFLFEYFSETQRNKGNFPGRFSGRQFSNSRSEMNVSTLELGDSALYLCASSRDREHEKLFFGSGTQLSVL.

This sequence joins TRBV7-3 and TRBJ2-3, with a weak D call TRBD1 (6 bases). Germline lookup yields CDR1 SGHTA and CDR2 FQGTGA. The CDR3 covers 16 residues. With 0 bases removed from V and 2 bases from J, the gap between germline ends came to 12 bases. Here the CDR3 reads CASSLTFQGNTDTQYF. CDR3 DNA: TGTGCCAGCAGCTTAACGTTTCAGGGGAACACAGATACGCAGTATTTT.

This chain connects TRBV20-1 to TRBJ2-1; D perhaps matches TRBD2 (6 bases). V was trimmed by 0 bases and J by 0 bases, leaving 18 bases between them. The CDR3 length is 18 residues. The germline gives CDR1 DFQATT, CDR2 SNEGSKA (reference sequence). The CDR3 nucleotides are TGCAGTGCTAGAGATAGGAGCGGGCGGTCAAGCTCCTACAATGAGCAGTTCTTC. Its translation: CSARDRSGRSSSYNEQFF.

The rearrangement uses TRBV15 and TRBJ2-5; a weak D match, TRBD1 (5 bases). Germline V gene lookup returns CDR1 LNHNV and CDR2 YYDKDF (reference sequence). CDR3 length: 16 amino acids. Trimming cost V 3 bases and J 2 bases, with 16 bases left between them. The CDR3 coding sequence is TGTGCCACCAGCAGGACCCTGGGGCGGCAGCAAGAGACCCAGTACTTC. Protein product: CATSRTLGRQQETQYF.

Here the CDR3 reads CASSKGGGRRGALAYEQYF. CDR3 DNA sequence: TGTGCCAGCAGCAAAGGAGGAGGTCGGCGGGGGGCGCTTGCCTACGAGCAGTACTTC. The chain combines TRBV21-1 with TRBJ2-7; TRBD1 is the table's D call and was not checked against the DNA. TRBV21-1 is termed a pseudogene. The CDR3 has 19 residues.

V and J are TRBV25-1 and TRBJ2-1; D gene ambiguous. In germline, CDR1 is MGHDK, CDR2 SYGVNS. V lost 2 bases to trimming and J lost 4 bases, with 15 bases between them. The CDR3 runs to 16 residues. The CDR3 is CASSELGSSNYNEQFF. In DNA, the CDR3 is TGTGCCAGCAGTGAACTGGGGTCCTCTAATTACAATGAGCAGTTCTTC.

This chain connects TRBV19 to TRBJ2-1; TRBD2 agrees at 9 bases. The CDR3 length is 16 residues. J lost 2 bases, V lost 4 bases, and 6 bases had no gene match. From germline, CDR1 is LNHDA and CDR2 SQIVND (reference sequence). The CDR3, as DNA: TGTGCCAGTAGTAAGGCTAGCGGGAATACCTACAATGAGCAGTTCTTC. As protein: CASSKASGNTYNEQFF.

Only a few counts were recorded for this clonotype. The CDR3 spells CASSQGVGSGSPQFF. The CDR3 DNA follows: TGCGCCAGCAGCCAAGGGGTGGGGAGCGGGAGCCCCCAGTTCTTC. The chain carries TRBV4-3 and TRBJ2-1, with 8 bases matching TRBD2. From germline, CDR1 is LGHNA and CDR2 YSLEER. V was clipped by 1 base and J by 13 bases; unmatched bases: 12. CDR3 length: 15 residues.

The chain has TRBV27 and TRBJ2-6; D not certain. The germline V gene encodes CDR1 MNHEY and CDR2 SMNVEV (reference sequence). V was cut by 1 base and J by 0 bases, with 10 bases left in between. This CDR3 contains 17 residues. CDR3 residues: CASSLYAGNSGANVLTF. CDR3 DNA: TGTGCCAGCAGTTTATACGCAGGCAACTCTGGGGCCAACGTCCTGACTTTC.

The chain employs TRBV2 and TRBJ2-3, with D uncertain. Per germline, CDR1 SNHLY and CDR2 FYNNEI. V shed 0 bases and J shed 5 bases, with 12 bases lying between them. CDR3 length: 15 amino acids. CDR3 loop: CASSEARKSGDTQYF. The CDR3 region has the DNA TGTGCCAGCAGTGAAGCAAGGAAGTCAGGAGATACGCAGTATTTT.

This clonotype was seen more than once but under ten times. The chain uses TRBV7-8 and TRBJ1-5; D uncertain. Trimming stripped 1 base from V and 1 base from J, with 5 bases between. Germline loops: CDR1 SGHVS, CDR2 FQNEAQ. The CDR3 is made up of 14 amino acids. The CDR3 loop reads CASSLGLSNQPQHF. CDR3 coding DNA: TGTGCCAGCAGCTTAGGGCTCAGCAATCAGCCCCAGCATTTT.

This chain uses TRBV19 with TRBJ2-7; TRBD2 agrees at 8 bases. With V trimmed by 7 bases and J by 3 bases, 11 bases remained unmatched. The CDR3 spans 15 residues. Germline values: CDR1 LNHDA, CDR2 SQIVND (reference sequence). As DNA, the CDR3 is TGTGCCAGTACCGAAACTGCGGGACTAGGCTACGAGCAGTACTTC. Its translation: CASTETAGLGYEQYF.

The V gene is TRBV6-1, the J gene TRBJ2-7; 9 bases line up with TRBD1. After removal of 6 bases from V and 3 bases from J, the junction contained 6 bases not matched to a gene. CDR1 MNHNS and CDR2 SASEGT come from the germline V gene. The CDR3 is made up of 14 amino acids. CDR3 sequence reads: CASSRDRENYEQYF. CDR3 coding DNA: TGTGCCAGCAGCCGGGACAGGGAGAACTACGAGCAGTACTTC.

The rearrangement uses TRBV5-1 and TRBJ2-7; D might be TRBD2 (6 bases). CDR1 SGHRS and CDR2 YFSETQ come from the germline V gene. V was shortened by 4 bases and J by 0 bases, with 20 bases between the two germline ends. The CDR3 is 17 amino acids. The CDR3 loop reads CASSGSSGTGDSYEQYF. CDR3 sequence (DNA): TGCGCCAGCAGCGGATCGTCCGGTACGGGGGACTCCTACGAGCAGTACTTC. Using reference TRBV5-1 and TRBJ2-7 for the parts outside the CDR3, the full variable domain is KAGVTQTPRYLIKTRGQQVTLSCSPISGHRSVSWYQQTPGQGLQFLFEYFSETQRNKGNFPGRFSGRQFSNSRSEMNVSTLELGDSALYLCASSGSSGTGDSYEQYFGPGTRLTVT.

V is TRBV2 and J is TRBJ2-5, with 9 bases lining up with TRBD2. With 4 bases clipped from V and 2 bases from J, the junction kept 2 bases outside the gene matches. CDR3 length: 14 residues. The germline gives CDR1 SNHLY, CDR2 FYNNEI. CDR3 in amino acids: CASSGLAVQETQYF. CDR3 in DNA: TGTGCCAGCAGTGGACTAGCGGTACAAGAGACCCAGTACTTC.

The chain combines TRBV10-3 with TRBJ2-7; 9 nucleotides align to TRBD1. With 6 bases clipped from V and 3 bases from J, the junction kept 6 bases outside the gene matches. The CDR3 covers 14 residues. Germline-derived CDR1 and CDR2 are ENHRY and SYGVKD. CDR3 amino acids: CAIRHTGQGYEQYF. The CDR3 bases are TGTGCCATCAGGCACACGGGACAGGGCTACGAGCAGTACTTC.

The genes are TRBV7-3 and TRBJ1-1; 8 bases are a match to TRBD1. CDR3 length: 14 residues. V shed 5 bases, J shed 7 bases, and the junction held 9 bases outside the gene matches. Germline V gene data show CDR1 as SGHTA and CDR2 as FQGTGA. CDR3 coding DNA: TGTGCCAGCAGCACGGGGACAGGCGAGGTTGAAGCTTTCTTT. Its protein is CASSTGTGEVEAFF.

This clonotype was recorded many times. This chain links TRBV4-2 with TRBJ2-7, with TRBD2 matching 8 bases. After removal of 0 bases from V and 2 bases from J, the junction contained 6 bases not matched to a gene. Per germline, CDR1 LGHNA and CDR2 YNFKEQ. This CDR3 is 16 amino acids long. CDR3 sequence: CASSQDLAGGTYEQYF. Here the CDR3 DNA reads TGTGCCAGCAGCCAAGATTTGGCGGGAGGAACCTACGAGCAGTACTTC.

The table lists this clonotype with many counts. The rearrangement joins TRBV29-1 to TRBJ2-2; 11 bases are shared with TRBD1. Germline CDR1 is SQVTM and CDR2 is ANQGSEA. This CDR3 contains 15 residues. J lost 4 bases, V lost 7 bases, and 8 bases had no gene match. The CDR3 DNA sequence: TGCAGCGCTGCGACCGGGACAGGGGGCACCGGGGAGCTGTTTTTT. Encoded protein: CSAATGTGGTGELFF.

This sequence joins TRBV5-1 and TRBJ1-4; the D is unclear. The CDR3 contains 15 residues. V gave up 0 bases and J gave up 4 bases, with 10 bases separating them. Germline V CDR1 and CDR2: SGHRS, YFSETQ. The CDR3 nucleotides read TGCGCCAGCAGCTTGGGTCAGACCAATAATGAAAAACTGTTTTTT. Its translation: CASSLGQTNNEKLFF.

The table lists this clonotype with a few counts. This chain joins TRBV5-1 and TRBJ2-7; 7 bases line up with TRBD1. There are 17 residues in the CDR3. Germline CDR1 reads SGHRS; CDR2 reads YFSETQ. J lost 0 bases, V lost 0 bases, and 9 bases had no gene match. In DNA form, the CDR3 reads TGCGCCAGCAGCTTGGCCCTCGGGACAGCAATCTCCTACGAGCAGTACTTC. It translates to CASSLALGTAISYEQYF.